These 2 T cell receptor beta chains came from one sample sequenced in a study of shared clonotypes between healthy human individuals. Method: immunoSEQ multiplex PCR; TCRdb's copy keeps in-frame clones and lacks some. Of about 2.4 million clones in the sample, over 85% were seen once. Sequences were obtained from naive CD4+ T cells from PBMCs. Subset described: CD45RA+ positively selected. These receptors all come from a young man in good health. Some clones in this sample may be carry-over from other donors' samples.

The rearrangement joins TRBV2 to TRBJ1-4; TRBD1 is a possible D gene (5 bases). The CDR3 is 13 amino acids. Germline CDR1 is SNHLY and CDR2 is FYNNEI. The ends were cut back, 6 bases at V and 5 bases at J, with 10 bases in the middle. The CDR3 DNA follows: TGTGCCAGCAGAGCTACAGGAAATGAAAAACTGTTTTTT. Amino acid sequence: CASRATGNEKLFF.

The V gene is TRBV11-2, the J gene TRBJ1-5, with D perhaps matching TRBD1 (6 bases). There are 17 residues in the CDR3. Germline-derived CDR1 and CDR2 are SGHAT and FQNNGV. Trimming removed 3 bases from V and 0 bases from J, with 15 bases in between. The CDR3: CASSFGTGPSSNQPQHF. The DNA of the CDR3 is TGTGCCAGCAGCTTCGGTACAGGGCCGAGTAGCAATCAGCCCCAGCATTTT.